Detailed here is one TCR beta chain. Its specificity is unknown. This CDR3 has 15 residues. Trimming left V 6 bases short and J 3 bases short, with 15 bases between. The germline V gene encodes CDR1 MNHNS and CDR2 SASEGT. The data stem from a study of shared clonotypes between healthy human individuals. General study points: Genetic and exposure-history diversity was limited by the small donor number.

The protocol was immunoSEQ multiplex PCR, while the TCRdb copy is restricted to in-frame clones and leaves out a portion. The table has some 2.4 million clones, approximately 93% seen once. Adults of Caucasian background living in Nashville, Tennessee made up all donors. Memory CD4+ cells were the fraction left after CD45RA+ naive selection. This TCR came from a man aged 18 to 35 in good health. Some clones in this sample may be carry-over from other donors' samples. V gene TRBV6-1 combines with J gene TRBJ1-5, with D possibly matching TRBD1 (6 bases). Sequencing was done on a sample of naive CD4+ T cells from PBMCs. Subset defined: CD45RA+ positively selected. This chain's CDR3 is CASRAQGLLNQPQHF. The CDR3 coding sequence is TGTGCCAGCAGGGCACAGGGTTTACTCAATCAGCCCCAGCATTTT.